The following is a TCR beta chain sequence with its context. The germline gene is not matched at one end of the junction; a read error may be the cause. With TRAV- and TRBV-specific primers, first-strand cDNA was made, covering the alpha and beta chains. TCRs were amplified for 15 to 25 PCR cycles with a constant-region primer and V-primer adapter. TCRdb reanalysed the reads using MiXCR and keeps one entry per CDR3 protein. Seen here are tens of thousands of distinct CDR3 sequences, about a sixth observed once, and the top ten hold approximately 1.5%. The sample is drawn from a study of low-dose radiotherapy and immunotherapy resistance in tumors. Study details: A daily 300 mg dose of oral aspirin was taken by patients for four cycles from cycle 1 day 1.

This CDR3 region has 11 residues. Per germline, CDR1 DFQATT and CDR2 SNEGSKA (reference sequence). Time point given: after trial treatment. Treatment in this sample: LDRT plus nivolumab, ipilimumab, low-dose cyclophosphamide and aspirin (RACIN trial). The donors' regimen was nivolumab, ipilimumab, aspirin, low-dose cyclophosphamide and low-dose radiotherapy. This chain joins TRBV20-1 and TRBJ1-5; D call uncertain. The sample in question was PBMCs, obtained after low-dose radiotherapy plus immunotherapy. The sequence was obtained from a male donor with prostate cancer. The CDR3 nucleotides read TGCAGTGCGAGTGCTAATCAGCCCCAGCAATTT. Translated, it gives CSASANQPQQF.